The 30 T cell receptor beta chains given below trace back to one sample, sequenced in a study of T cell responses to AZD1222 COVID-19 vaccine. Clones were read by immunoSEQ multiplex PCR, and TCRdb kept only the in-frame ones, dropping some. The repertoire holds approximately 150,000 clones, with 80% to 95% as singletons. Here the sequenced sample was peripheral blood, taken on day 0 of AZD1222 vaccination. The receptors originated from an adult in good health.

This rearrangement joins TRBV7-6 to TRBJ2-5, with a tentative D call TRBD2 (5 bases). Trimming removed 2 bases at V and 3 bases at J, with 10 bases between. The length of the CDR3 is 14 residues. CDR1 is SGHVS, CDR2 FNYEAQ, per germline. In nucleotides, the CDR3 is TGTGCCAGCAGCTTAATGGTTAGCGAAGAGACCCAGTACTTC. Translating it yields CASSLMVSEETQYF.

For the CDR3, the DNA is TGTGCCAGCAGTTTCAAACTCGGGACATCGGACGGATTCTATAATTCACCCCTCCACTTT. It codes for CASSFKLGTSDGFYNSPLHF. The chain recombines TRBV6-2 or TRBV6-3 with TRBJ1-6; weak D call: TRBD1 (6 bases). The CDR3 runs to 20 residues. Per the germline V gene, CDR1 is MNHEY and CDR2 is SVGEGT. Trimming stripped 4 bases from V and 3 bases from J, with 25 bases between.

The CDR3 DNA reads TGTGCCAGCAGTTTAATAAGGGGTCCGCAAGAGACCCAGTACTTC. The encoded protein is CASSLIRGPQETQYF. This chain links TRBV28 with TRBJ2-5, with a tentative D call TRBD1 (5 bases). The V end lost 2 bases, the J end lost 2 bases, and 12 bases lay between the germline ends. This CDR3 contains 15 residues. Germline V gene data show CDR1 as MDHEN and CDR2 as SYDVKM.

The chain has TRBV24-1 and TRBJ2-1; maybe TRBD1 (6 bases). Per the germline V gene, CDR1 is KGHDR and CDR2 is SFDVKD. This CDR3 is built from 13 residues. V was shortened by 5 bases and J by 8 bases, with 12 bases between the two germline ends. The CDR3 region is CATSVGGGDEQFF. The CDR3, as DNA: TGTGCCACCAGTGTTGGGGGCGGCGATGAGCAGTTCTTC.

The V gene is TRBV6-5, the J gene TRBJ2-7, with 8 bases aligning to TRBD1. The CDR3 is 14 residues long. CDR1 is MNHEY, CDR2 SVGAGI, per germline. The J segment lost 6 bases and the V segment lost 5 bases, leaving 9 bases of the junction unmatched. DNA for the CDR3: TGTGCCAGCAGTCGACAGGGGCGGGTGAGCGAGCAGTACTTC. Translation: CASSRQGRVSEQYF.

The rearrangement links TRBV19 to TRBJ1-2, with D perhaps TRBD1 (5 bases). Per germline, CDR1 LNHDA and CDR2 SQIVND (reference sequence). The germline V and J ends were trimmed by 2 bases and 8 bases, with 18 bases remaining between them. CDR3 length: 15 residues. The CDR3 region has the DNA TGTGCCAGTAGTATAATAGGCAGGGAAGGAAAAGGCTACACCTTC. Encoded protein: CASSIIGREGKGYTF.

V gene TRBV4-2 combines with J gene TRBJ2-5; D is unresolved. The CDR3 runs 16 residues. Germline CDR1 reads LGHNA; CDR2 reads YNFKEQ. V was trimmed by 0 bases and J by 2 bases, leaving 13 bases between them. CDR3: CASSQEGALAQETQYF. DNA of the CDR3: TGTGCCAGCAGCCAAGAGGGTGCTTTAGCTCAAGAGACCCAGTACTTC.

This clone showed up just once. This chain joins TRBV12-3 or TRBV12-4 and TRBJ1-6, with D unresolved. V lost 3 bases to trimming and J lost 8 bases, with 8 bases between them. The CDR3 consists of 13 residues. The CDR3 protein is CASSFLRDSPLHF. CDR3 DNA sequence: TGTGCCAGCAGTTTCCTTCGCGATTCACCCCTCCACTTT.

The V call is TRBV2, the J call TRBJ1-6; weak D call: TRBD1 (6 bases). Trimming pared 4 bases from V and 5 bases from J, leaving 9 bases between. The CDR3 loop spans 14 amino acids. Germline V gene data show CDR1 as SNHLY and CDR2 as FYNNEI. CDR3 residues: CASSGAGDNSPLHF. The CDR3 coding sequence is TGTGCCAGCAGTGGGGCAGGGGATAATTCACCCCTCCACTTT.

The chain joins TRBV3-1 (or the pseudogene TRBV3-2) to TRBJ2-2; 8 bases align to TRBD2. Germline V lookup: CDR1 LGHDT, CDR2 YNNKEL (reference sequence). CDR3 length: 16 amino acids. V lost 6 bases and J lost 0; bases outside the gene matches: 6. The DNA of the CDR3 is TGTGCCAGCAGTATGGCGGGGGGAACGAACACCGGGGAGCTGTTTTTT. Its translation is CASSMAGGTNTGELFF.

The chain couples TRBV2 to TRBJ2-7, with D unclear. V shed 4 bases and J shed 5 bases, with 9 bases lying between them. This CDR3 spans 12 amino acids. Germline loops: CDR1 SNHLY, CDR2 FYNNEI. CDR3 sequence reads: CASSALVHEQYF. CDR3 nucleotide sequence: TGTGCCAGCAGTGCCTTGGTCCACGAGCAGTACTTC.

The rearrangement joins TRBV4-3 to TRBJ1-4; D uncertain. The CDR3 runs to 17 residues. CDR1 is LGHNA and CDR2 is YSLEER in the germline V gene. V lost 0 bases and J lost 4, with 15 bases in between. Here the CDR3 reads CASSQETARNLNEKLFF. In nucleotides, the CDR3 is TGCGCCAGCAGCCAAGAAACGGCCCGGAACCTTAATGAAAAACTGTTTTTT.

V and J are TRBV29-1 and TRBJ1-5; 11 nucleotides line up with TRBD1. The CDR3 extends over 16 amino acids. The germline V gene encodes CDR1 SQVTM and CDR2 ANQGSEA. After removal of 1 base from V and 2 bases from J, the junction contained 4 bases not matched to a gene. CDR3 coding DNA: TGCAGCGTTGAAGTGGGACAGGGGGTCGGCAATCAGCCCCAGCATTTT. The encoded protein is CSVEVGQGVGNQPQHF.

CDR3 residues: CASSTGGSDSSRAYEQYF. The CDR3, as DNA: TGTGCCAGCTCAACGGGAGGGAGTGATTCGTCCAGGGCCTACGAGCAGTACTTC. This chain uses TRBV18 with TRBJ2-7; 8 nucleotides line up with TRBD2. The V segment lost 5 bases and the J segment 2 bases; nucleotides outside the gene matches: 17. The CDR3 consists of 18 residues. In germline, CDR1 is KGHSH, CDR2 LQKENI.

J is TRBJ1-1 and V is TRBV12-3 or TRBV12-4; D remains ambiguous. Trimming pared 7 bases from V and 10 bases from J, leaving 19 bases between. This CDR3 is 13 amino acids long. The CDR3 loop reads CASTDAGQPGAFF. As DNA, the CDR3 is TGTGCCAGCACCGATGCCGGGCAGCCGGGAGCTTTCTTT.

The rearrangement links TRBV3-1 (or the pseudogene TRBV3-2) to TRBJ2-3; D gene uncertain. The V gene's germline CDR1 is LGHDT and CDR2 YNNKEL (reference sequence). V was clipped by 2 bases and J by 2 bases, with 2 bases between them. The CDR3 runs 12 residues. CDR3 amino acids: CASSQFTDTQYF. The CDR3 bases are TGTGCCAGCAGCCAATTCACAGATACGCAGTATTTT.

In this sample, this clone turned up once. The CDR3 is CASMSGVTEAFF. The CDR3 DNA follows: TGTGCCAGCATGAGTGGCGTCACTGAAGCTTTCTTT. The J gene is TRBJ1-1, the V gene TRBV7-9; D remains unclear. Germline V gives CDR1 SEHNR, CDR2 FQNEAQ (reference sequence). V was pared by 7 bases and J by 4 bases, with 10 bases between. This CDR3 contains 12 residues.

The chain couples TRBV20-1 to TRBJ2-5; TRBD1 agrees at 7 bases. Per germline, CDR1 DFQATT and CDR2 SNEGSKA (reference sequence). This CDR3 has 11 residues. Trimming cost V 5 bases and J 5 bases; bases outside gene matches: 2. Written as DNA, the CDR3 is TGCAGTGCTCCCAGGGGGGAGACCCAGTACTTC. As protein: CSAPRGETQYF.

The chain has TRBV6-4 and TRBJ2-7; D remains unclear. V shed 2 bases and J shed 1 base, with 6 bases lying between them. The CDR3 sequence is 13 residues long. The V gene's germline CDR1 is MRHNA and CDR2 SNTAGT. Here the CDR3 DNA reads TGTGCCAGCAGTGACATAGGTTCCTACGAGCAGTACTTC. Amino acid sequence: CASSDIGSYEQYF.

CDR3 nucleotide sequence: TGTGCCAGCAGCTTAAGGGGGTCAAATTCACCCCTCCACTTT. Translated, it gives CASSLRGSNSPLHF. The J gene is TRBJ1-6, the V gene TRBV5-4, with D possibly TRBD1 on 6 matching bases. Germline V lookup: CDR1 SGHNT, CDR2 YYREEE (reference sequence). This CDR3 region has 14 residues. V lost 2 bases, J lost 7 bases, and 10 bases lay in between.

Here the CDR3 reads CASSDLRSSYNSPLHF. The CDR3 DNA sequence: TGTGCCAGCAGTGACTTACGGAGCTCCTATAATTCACCCCTCCACTTT. The chain is built from TRBV6-4 and TRBJ1-6, with D unresolved. Trimming removed 1 base at V and 0 bases at J, with 7 bases between. This CDR3 contains 16 residues. The V gene's germline CDR1 is MRHNA and CDR2 SNTAGT.

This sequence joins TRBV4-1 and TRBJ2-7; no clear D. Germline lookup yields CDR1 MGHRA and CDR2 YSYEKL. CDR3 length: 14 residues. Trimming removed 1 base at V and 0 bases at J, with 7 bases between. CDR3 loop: CASSQVPASYEQYF. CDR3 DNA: TGCGCCAGCAGCCAAGTTCCCGCCTCCTACGAGCAGTACTTC.

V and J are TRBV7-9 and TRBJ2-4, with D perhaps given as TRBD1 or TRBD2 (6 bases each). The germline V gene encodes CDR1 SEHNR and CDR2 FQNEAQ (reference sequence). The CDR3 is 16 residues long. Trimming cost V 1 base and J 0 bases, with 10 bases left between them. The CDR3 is CASSLEGGVAKNIQYF. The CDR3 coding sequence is TGTGCCAGCAGCTTAGAGGGGGGCGTAGCCAAAAACATTCAGTACTTC. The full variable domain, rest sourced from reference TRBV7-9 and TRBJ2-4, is DTGVSQNPRHKITKRGQNVTFRCDPISEHNRLYWYRQTLGQGPEFLTYFQNEAQLEKSRLLSDRFSAERPKGSFSTLEIQRTEQGDSAMYLCASSLEGGVAKNIQYFGAGTRLSVL.

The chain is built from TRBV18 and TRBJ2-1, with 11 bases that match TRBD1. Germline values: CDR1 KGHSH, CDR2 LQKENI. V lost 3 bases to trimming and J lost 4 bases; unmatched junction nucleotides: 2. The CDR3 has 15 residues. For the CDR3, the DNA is TGTGCCAGCTCACCTGGACAGGGGGCTTACAATGAGCAGTTCTTC. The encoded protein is CASSPGQGAYNEQFF. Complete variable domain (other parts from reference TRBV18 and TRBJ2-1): NAGVMQNPRHLVRRRGQEARLRCSPMKGHSHVYWYRQLPEEGLKFMVYLQKENIIDESGMPKERFSAEFPKEGPSILRIQQVVRGDSAAYFCASSPGQGAYNEQFFGPGTRLTVL.

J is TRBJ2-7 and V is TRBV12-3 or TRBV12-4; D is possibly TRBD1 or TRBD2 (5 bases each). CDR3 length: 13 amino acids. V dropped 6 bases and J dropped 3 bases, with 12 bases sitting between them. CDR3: CASSPRGLYEQYF. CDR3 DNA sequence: TGTGCCAGCAGCCCCCGGGGCCTCTACGAGCAGTACTTC.

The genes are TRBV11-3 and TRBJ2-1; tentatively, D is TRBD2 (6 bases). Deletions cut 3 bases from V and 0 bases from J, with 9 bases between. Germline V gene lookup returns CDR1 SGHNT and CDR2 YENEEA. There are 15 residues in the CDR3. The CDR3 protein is CASSLAGSSYNEQFF. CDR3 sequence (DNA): TGTGCCAGCAGCTTGGCGGGAAGCTCCTACAATGAGCAGTTCTTC.

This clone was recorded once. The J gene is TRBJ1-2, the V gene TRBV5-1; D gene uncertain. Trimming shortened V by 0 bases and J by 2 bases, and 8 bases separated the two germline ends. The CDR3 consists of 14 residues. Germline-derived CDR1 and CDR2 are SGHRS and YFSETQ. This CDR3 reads CASSLALTNYGYTF. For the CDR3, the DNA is TGCGCCAGCAGCTTGGCCCTAACGAACTATGGCTACACCTTC.

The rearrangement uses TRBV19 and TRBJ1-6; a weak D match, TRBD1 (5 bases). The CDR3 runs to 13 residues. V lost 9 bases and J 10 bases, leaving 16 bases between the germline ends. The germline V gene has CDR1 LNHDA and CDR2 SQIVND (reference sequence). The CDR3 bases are TGTGCCAGCGCCGGACAAAGTACCTCACCCCTCCACTTT. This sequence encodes CASAGQSTSPLHF. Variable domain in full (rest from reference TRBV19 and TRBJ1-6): DGGITQSPKYLFRKEGQNVTLSCEQNLNHDAMYWYRQDPGQGLRLIYYSQIVNDFQKGDIAEGYSVSREKKESFPLTVTSAQKNPTAFYLCASAGQSTSPLHFGNGTRLTVT.

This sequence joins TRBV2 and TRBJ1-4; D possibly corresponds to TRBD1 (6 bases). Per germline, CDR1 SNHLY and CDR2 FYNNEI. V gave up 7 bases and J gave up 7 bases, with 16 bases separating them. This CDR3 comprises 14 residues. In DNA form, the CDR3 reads TGTGCCAGCACCCGGGGGCTGGGAGGTGAAAAACTGTTTTTT. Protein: CASTRGLGGEKLFF.

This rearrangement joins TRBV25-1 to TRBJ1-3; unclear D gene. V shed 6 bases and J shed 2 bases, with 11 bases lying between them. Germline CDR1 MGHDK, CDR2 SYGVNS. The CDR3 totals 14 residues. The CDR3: CASSPFLAGNTIYF. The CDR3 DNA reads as TGTGCCAGCAGCCCCTTTTTGGCTGGAAACACCATATATTTT.